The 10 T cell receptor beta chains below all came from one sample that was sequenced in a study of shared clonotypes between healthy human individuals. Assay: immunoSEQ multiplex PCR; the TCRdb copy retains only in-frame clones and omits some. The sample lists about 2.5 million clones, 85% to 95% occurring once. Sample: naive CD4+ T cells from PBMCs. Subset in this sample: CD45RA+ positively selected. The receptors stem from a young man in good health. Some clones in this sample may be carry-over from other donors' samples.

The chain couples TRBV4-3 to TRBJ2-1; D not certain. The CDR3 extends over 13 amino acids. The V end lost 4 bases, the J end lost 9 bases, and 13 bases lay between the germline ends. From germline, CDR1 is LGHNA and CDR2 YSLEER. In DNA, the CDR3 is TGCGCCAGCAGCCTCGTGGTAGCAGGTGAGCAGTTCTTC. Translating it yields CASSLVVAGEQFF.

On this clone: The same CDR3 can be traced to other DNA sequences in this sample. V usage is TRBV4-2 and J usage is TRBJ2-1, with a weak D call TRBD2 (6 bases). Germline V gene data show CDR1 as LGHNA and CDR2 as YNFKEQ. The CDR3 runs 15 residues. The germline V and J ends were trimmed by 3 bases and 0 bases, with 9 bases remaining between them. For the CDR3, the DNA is TGTGCCAGCAGCCAGGGGGGAAGCTCCTACAATGAGCAGTTCTTC. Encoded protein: CASSQGGSSYNEQFF.

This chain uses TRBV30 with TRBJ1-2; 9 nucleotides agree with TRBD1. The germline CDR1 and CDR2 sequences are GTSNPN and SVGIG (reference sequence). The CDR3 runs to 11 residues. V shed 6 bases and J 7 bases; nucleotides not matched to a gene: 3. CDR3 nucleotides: TGTGCCTGCGACAGGGGGTTTGGCTACACCTTC. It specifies CACDRGFGYTF.

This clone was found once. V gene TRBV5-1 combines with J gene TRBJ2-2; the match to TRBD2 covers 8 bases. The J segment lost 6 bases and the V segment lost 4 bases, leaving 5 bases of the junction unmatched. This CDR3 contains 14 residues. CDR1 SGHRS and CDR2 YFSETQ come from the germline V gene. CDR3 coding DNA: TGCGCCAGCAGCCCGATGACTAGCGCCGGGGAGCTGTTTTTT. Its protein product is CASSPMTSAGELFF.

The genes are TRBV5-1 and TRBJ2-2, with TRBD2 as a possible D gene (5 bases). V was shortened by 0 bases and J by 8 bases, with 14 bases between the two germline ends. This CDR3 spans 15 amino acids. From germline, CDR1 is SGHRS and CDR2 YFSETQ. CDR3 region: CASSLEGLRGGELFF. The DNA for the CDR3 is TGCGCCAGCAGCTTGGAAGGTCTTCGGGGAGGGGAGCTGTTTTTT.

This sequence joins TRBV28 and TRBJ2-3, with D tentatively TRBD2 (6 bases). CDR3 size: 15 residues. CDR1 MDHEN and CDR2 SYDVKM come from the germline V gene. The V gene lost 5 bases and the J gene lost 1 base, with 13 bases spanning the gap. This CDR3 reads CASSRGGLRTDTQYF. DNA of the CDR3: TGTGCCAGCAGTCGAGGAGGGCTGCGCACAGATACGCAGTATTTT.

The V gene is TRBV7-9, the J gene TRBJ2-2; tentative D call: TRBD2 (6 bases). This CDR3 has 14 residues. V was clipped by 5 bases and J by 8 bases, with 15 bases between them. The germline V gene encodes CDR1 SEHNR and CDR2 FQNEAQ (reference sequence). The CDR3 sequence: CASSLGSGLGELFF. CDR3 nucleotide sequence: TGTGCCAGCAGCCTGGGCAGCGGGCTAGGGGAGCTGTTTTTT.

The CDR3 protein is CASSLIGPKTGELFF. The CDR3 DNA follows: TGCGCCAGCAGCTTGATCGGGCCAAAGACCGGGGAGCTGTTTTTT. The chain has TRBV5-1 and TRBJ2-2, with unresolved D. The CDR3 loop spans 15 amino acids. Germline assignment: CDR1 SGHRS and CDR2 YFSETQ. V lost 1 base to trimming and J lost 5 bases, with 12 bases between them.

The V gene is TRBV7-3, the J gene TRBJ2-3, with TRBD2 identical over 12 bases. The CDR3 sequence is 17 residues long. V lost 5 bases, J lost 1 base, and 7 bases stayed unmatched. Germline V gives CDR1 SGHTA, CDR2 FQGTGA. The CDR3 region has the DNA TGTGCCAGCAGCGCTGTGGGACTAGCGGGCGGCACAGATACGCAGTATTTT. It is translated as CASSAVGLAGGTDTQYF.

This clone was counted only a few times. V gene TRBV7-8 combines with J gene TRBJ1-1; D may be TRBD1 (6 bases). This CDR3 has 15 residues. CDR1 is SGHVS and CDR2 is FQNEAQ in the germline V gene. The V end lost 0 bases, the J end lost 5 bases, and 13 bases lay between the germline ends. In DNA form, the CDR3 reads TGTGCCAGCAGCTTAGCGGCGGGGGCAGCGACTGAAGCTTTCTTT. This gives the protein CASSLAAGAATEAFF.